The next 31 T cell receptor beta chains were all read from a single sample in a study of radiation and T cells in renal cell carcinoma. Sample time point: blood 4 weeks post-SBRT, at nephrectomy. Indicated treatment: 15 Gy SBRT to primary tumor, nephrectomy 4 weeks later. The table came from immunoSEQ multiplex PCR; TCRdb's copy has only in-frame clones and leaves some out. The sample consists of approximately 43,000 clones, 80% to 85% of them appearing once. The source material was blood, sampled from a patient whose treatment included radiotherapy and nephrectomy. The receptor source for this set is a woman in her seventies with renal cell carcinoma.

The V and J genes are TRBV10-3 and TRBJ1-4; D is undetermined. Trimming left V 0 bases short and J 6 bases short, with 5 bases between. The V gene's germline CDR1 is ENHRY and CDR2 SYGVKD. The CDR3 contains 13 residues. In nucleotides, the CDR3 is TGTGCCATCAGTGAGTCGGTGGATGAAAAACTGTTTTTT. This translates into CAISESVDEKLFF.

In DNA form, the CDR3 reads TGTGCCATCAGTGCGTATCAGGGCTACGAGCAGTACTTC. As protein: CAISAYQGYEQYF. The chain couples TRBV10-3 to TRBJ2-7, with D possibly being TRBD1 (5 bases). V lost 4 bases, J lost 3 bases, and 10 bases lay in between. The CDR3 has 13 amino acids. The germline CDR1 and CDR2 sequences are ENHRY and SYGVKD.

The gene calls are TRBV19 and TRBJ1-1; 9 bases are shared with TRBD1. V shed 7 bases and J 5 bases; nucleotides not matched to a gene: 17. From germline, CDR1 is LNHDA and CDR2 SQIVND (reference sequence). CDR3 length equals 17 residues. The CDR3 protein is CASNSGRTGEGKTEAFF. DNA of the CDR3: TGTGCCAGTAATTCGGGAAGGACAGGGGAAGGAAAAACTGAAGCTTTCTTT.

This clone was seen only once. This sequence joins TRBV7-3 and TRBJ2-6, with no clear D. V lost 5 bases and J lost 2, with 10 bases in between. Per germline, CDR1 SGHTA and CDR2 FQGTGA. The CDR3 consists of 15 residues. The CDR3 coding sequence is TGTGCCAGCAGCCCTCGCTCCCCTGGGGCCAACGTCCTGACTTTC. Its translation is CASSPRSPGANVLTF.

The count of this clone is one. The V call is TRBV19, the J call TRBJ2-1, with 10 positions matching TRBD2. V lost 6 bases, J lost 2 bases, and 4 bases stayed unmatched. The CDR3 consists of 15 residues. Per germline, CDR1 LNHDA and CDR2 SQIVND (reference sequence). DNA of the CDR3: TGTGCCAGTAGCAGGACTAGCGGTCCCTACAATGAGCAGTTCTTC. Translation gives CASSRTSGPYNEQFF.

This chain links TRBV6-6 with TRBJ2-5; 7 bases align to TRBD2. The germline CDR1 and CDR2 sequences are MNHNY and SVGAGI (reference sequence). With 2 bases clipped from V and 2 bases from J, the junction kept 2 bases outside the gene matches. The CDR3 sequence is 14 residues long. CDR3 protein: CASSYGGGQETQYF. CDR3 coding DNA: TGTGCCAGCAGTTACGGGGGGGGACAAGAGACCCAGTACTTC.

V gene TRBV25-1 combines with J gene TRBJ1-3; no clear D gene. The germline V gene encodes CDR1 MGHDK and CDR2 SYGVNS. The ends were cut back, 7 bases at V and 2 bases at J, with 9 bases in the middle. The CDR3 is made up of 13 amino acids. The CDR3 nucleotides read TGTGCCAGCATGACTGAACCTGGAAACACCATATATTTT. The encoded protein is CASMTEPGNTIYF.

A single count supports this clone. A much bigger clone sits one base away, suggesting this may be a read error. Other DNA sequences in the same sample also yield this CDR3. The chain employs TRBV5-1 and TRBJ2-2; D is unresolved. CDR3 length equals 16 residues. Germline V gene sequence: CDR1 SGHRS, CDR2 YFSETQ. This CDR3 reads CASSLVPGAGTGELFF. CDR3 bases: TGCGCTAGCAGCTTGGTACCGGGCGCAGGCACCGGGGAGCTGTTTTTT.

This chain joins TRBV7-2 and TRBJ1-1, with 9 positions matching TRBD1. The V gene end was trimmed by 5 bases and the J gene end by 8 bases; junction bases not matched to a gene: 12. CDR1 and CDR2 (germline): SGHTA, FQGNSA. This CDR3 spans 15 amino acids. This CDR3 reads CASSRAGTGTGEAFF. The CDR3 region has the DNA TGTGCCAGCAGCCGCGCGGGGACAGGGACCGGGGAAGCTTTCTTT.

This clone was recorded only once. This sequence joins TRBV6-5 and TRBJ2-7; 8 nucleotides line up with TRBD1. Germline V gene data show CDR1 as MNHEY and CDR2 as SVGAGI. Unmatched junction bases numbered 6, after V lost 8 bases and J lost 0 bases. The CDR3 is 14 amino acids. The CDR3 region is CASAPTGASYEQYF. The CDR3 DNA is TGTGCCAGCGCGCCGACAGGGGCCTCCTACGAGCAGTACTTC.

V usage is TRBV5-4 and J usage is TRBJ2-1; 14 bases are shared with TRBD2. Trimming took 4 bases from V and 2 from J; bases not matched to a gene: 8. The CDR3 contains 18 residues. The germline V gene has CDR1 SGHNT and CDR2 YYREEE (reference sequence). This CDR3 is CASSPTSGGGGTYNEQFF. The CDR3, as DNA: TGTGCCAGCAGCCCGACTAGCGGGGGGGGCGGCACCTACAATGAGCAGTTCTTC.

The chain is built from TRBV27 and TRBJ1-1, with D uncertain. Germline CDR1 reads MNHEY; CDR2 reads SMNVEV (reference sequence). V shed 1 base and J shed 0 bases, with 12 bases lying between them. The CDR3 has 16 residues. The CDR3: CASSLFASSLNTEAFF. CDR3 nucleotide sequence: TGTGCCAGCAGTTTATTTGCTTCCAGCCTGAACACTGAAGCTTTCTTT.

This sequence joins TRBV6-5 and TRBJ2-7; TRBD1 matches 7 bases. The CDR3 sequence is 14 residues long. V trimming: 5 bases; J trimming: 2 bases; junction bases outside the gene matches: 6. Germline V CDR1 and CDR2: MNHEY, SVGAGI. CDR3 DNA sequence: TGTGCCAGCAGTCGACAGGGTGGAACCTACGAGCAGTACTTC. This codes for CASSRQGGTYEQYF.

J is TRBJ2-2 and V is TRBV11-3; no firm D call. The CDR3 has 15 residues. V was pared by 4 bases and J by 0 bases, with 9 bases between. Per germline, CDR1 SGHNT and CDR2 YENEEA. CDR3 in amino acids: CASSSRHANTGELFF. The CDR3 DNA reads as TGTGCCAGCAGCTCTCGCCATGCGAACACCGGGGAGCTGTTTTTT.

J is TRBJ1-2 and V is TRBV21-1; the D call of TRBD1 is as the table states it, not checked on the DNA. TRBV21-1 is deemed a pseudogene. There are 16 residues in the CDR3. The CDR3 protein is CASSTPRTGQLYGYTF. The CDR3 DNA reads as TGTGCCAGCAGCACCCCGCGCACAGGACAACTCTATGGCTACACCTTC.

The chain has TRBV6-5 and TRBJ2-3, with a tentative D call TRBD2 (6 bases). This CDR3 is 15 amino acids long. V was clipped by 6 bases and J by 5 bases, with 18 bases between them. Germline lookup yields CDR1 MNHEY and CDR2 SVGAGI. The CDR3 DNA follows: TGTGCCAGCAGCCCCAACGGAGGGTCGGGAGATACGCAGTATTTT. Translation gives CASSPNGGSGDTQYF.

This chain uses TRBV10-1 with TRBJ2-3; D is possibly TRBD1 (6 bases). CDR1 is WNHNN and CDR2 is SYGVQD in the germline V gene (reference sequence). Trimming took 3 bases from V and 0 from J, leaving 10 bases between them. The CDR3 spans 15 residues. The CDR3 DNA follows: TGCGCCAGCAGTGATGTGGGACATAGCACAGATACGCAGTATTTT. This translates into CASSDVGHSTDTQYF.

This rearrangement joins TRBV19 to TRBJ1-3; 7 nucleotides match TRBD1. The ends lost 6 bases at V and 4 bases at J; junction bases unmatched: 3. Germline V CDR1 and CDR2: LNHDA, SQIVND (reference sequence). The CDR3 covers 13 residues. CDR3 nucleotide sequence: TGTGCCAGTAGCGGACAGGACGGAAACACCATATATTTT. Translating it yields CASSGQDGNTIYF.

The CDR3 DNA follows: TGTGCCAGTAGGCCGACAGGGGGAGATACGCAGTATTTT. It translates to CASRPTGGDTQYF. The rearrangement links TRBV19 to TRBJ2-3, with 9 bases that match TRBD1. The trim removed 6 bases at V and 5 bases at J, leaving 3 bases unmatched. Germline-derived CDR1 and CDR2 are LNHDA and SQIVND (reference sequence). The CDR3 runs to 13 residues.

Turning to this clone: The junction differs from germline at one of its ends, possibly a read error. The V call is TRBV7-6, the J call TRBJ2-3; 8 bases match TRBD2. Per germline, CDR1 SGHVS and CDR2 FNYEAQ. CDR3 size: 15 residues. The CDR3 DNA reads TGTGCCAGCAGCACAGCGGGAGAAAGCACAAATACGCAGTATTTT. Its protein product is CASSTAGESTNTQYF.

The chain links TRBV6-6 to TRBJ2-6, with TRBD1 identical over 7 bases. Germline trimming cut 5 bases from V and 2 bases from J; bases unmatched to any gene: 3. The CDR3 contains 15 residues. Germline values: CDR1 MNHNY, CDR2 SVGAGI (reference sequence). In DNA form, the CDR3 reads TGTGCCAGCAGTCCCGACAGGGCTGGGGCCAACGTCCTGACTTTC. As protein: CASSPDRAGANVLTF.

The chain couples TRBV5-1 to TRBJ1-2; D unresolved. The CDR3 extends over 13 amino acids. The V end lost 4 bases, the J end lost 8 bases, and 15 bases lay between the germline ends. Germline CDR1 reads SGHRS; CDR2 reads YFSETQ. CDR3 bases: TGCGCCAGCAGCCCTAGTGACGGGGAAGGCTACACCTTC. Its protein is CASSPSDGEGYTF.

The rearrangement links TRBV7-6 to TRBJ2-5; D gene unclear. The length of the CDR3 is 12 residues. V was shortened by 1 base and J by 0 bases, with 0 bases between the two germline ends. CDR1 is SGHVS, CDR2 FNYEAQ, per germline. CDR3 DNA: TGTGCCAGCAGCTTAGACCAAGAGACCCAGTACTTC. Translating it yields CASSLDQETQYF.

The chain is built from TRBV7-2 and TRBJ2-7; tentative D call: TRBD2 (5 bases). The germline gives CDR1 SGHTA, CDR2 FQGNSA. The CDR3 consists of 18 residues. V gave up 2 bases and J gave up 5 bases, with 25 bases separating them. Here the CDR3 DNA reads TGTGCCAGCAGCTTAAGTGTAGGCGGACCTAAGGAGGAGAACGAGCAGTACTTC. It translates to CASSLSVGGPKEENEQYF.

This chain uses TRBV5-1 with TRBJ1-1, with 7 nucleotides matching TRBD1. The CDR3 is 15 amino acids. J was trimmed by 1 base and V by 1 base; bases with no gene match: 4. Germline CDR1 reads SGHRS; CDR2 reads YFSETQ. This CDR3 reads CASSLLGQTNTEAFF. CDR3 nucleotide sequence: TGCGCCAGCAGCTTGTTGGGACAGACGAACACTGAAGCTTTCTTT.

The rearrangement uses TRBV19 and TRBJ1-5, with TRBD1 as a possible D gene (5 bases). Germline-derived CDR1 and CDR2 are LNHDA and SQIVND (reference sequence). The V gene lost 6 bases and the J gene lost 3 bases, with 18 bases spanning the gap. The CDR3 totals 16 residues. The CDR3 DNA follows: TGTGCCAGTAGAGTTCCCAGTATCAGGGTCAATCAGCCCCAGCATTTT. Translation gives CASRVPSIRVNQPQHF.

The rearrangement uses TRBV7-8 and TRBJ2-7; 7 nucleotides agree with TRBD1. V shed 2 bases, J shed 5 bases, and the junction held 0 bases outside the gene matches. The CDR3 is 12 residues long. CDR1 is SGHVS and CDR2 is FQNEAQ in the germline V gene. The CDR3 DNA sequence: TGTGCCAGCAGCTTACAGGGGGACGAGCAGTACTTC. Its protein product is CASSLQGDEQYF.

The V gene is TRBV30, the J gene TRBJ1-2; D call uncertain. Germline-derived CDR1 and CDR2 are GTSNPN and SVGIG (reference sequence). The CDR3 is 10 residues long. V dropped 8 bases and J dropped 3 bases, with 7 bases sitting between them. The CDR3 reads CANGDYGYTF. The CDR3, as DNA: TGTGCCAACGGGGACTATGGCTACACCTTC.

In its sample, this clone was seen once. The chain combines TRBV19 with TRBJ1-2; tentatively, D is TRBD1 (5 bases). Trimming shortened V by 7 bases and J by 2 bases, and 8 bases separated the two germline ends. Per the germline V gene, CDR1 is LNHDA and CDR2 is SQIVND (reference sequence). The CDR3 sequence is 12 residues long. The CDR3 nucleotides are TGTGCCAGTAACAGGTGGAACTATGGCTACACCTTC. Translating gives CASNRWNYGYTF.

The genes are TRBV27 and TRBJ2-4; 7 nucleotides match TRBD1. Germline values: CDR1 MNHEY, CDR2 SMNVEV (reference sequence). The J segment lost 9 bases and the V segment lost 8 bases, leaving 10 bases of the junction unmatched. This CDR3 is built from 13 residues. The CDR3 region is CASGARAGGIQYF. DNA of the CDR3: TGTGCCAGCGGAGCGAGGGCAGGGGGCATTCAGTACTTC.

The CDR3, as DNA: TGCGCCAGCAGCTTCGATGGAACAACTAATGAAAAACTGTTTTTT. Its protein is CASSFDGTTNEKLFF. This sequence joins TRBV5-1 and TRBJ1-4; D gene uncertain. V lost 2 bases and J lost 0, with 8 bases in between. This CDR3 is built from 15 residues. Germline assignment: CDR1 SGHRS and CDR2 YFSETQ. Filled out from reference TRBV5-1 and TRBJ1-4, the complete variable domain reads KAGVTQTPRYLIKTRGQQVTLSCSPISGHRSVSWYQQTPGQGLQFLFEYFSETQRNKGNFPGRFSGRQFSNSRSEMNVSTLELGDSALYLCASSFDGTTNEKLFFGSGTQLSVL.